This T cell receptor beta chain originates from a study of blood T cell repertoires in COVID-19 (dated by TCRdb to 2020 to 2022). A note on the overall study: Collaborator samples came from the United States, Italy and Spain and covered acute and convalescent phases of COVID-19. A de-identified subject ID, COVID-19 status, age in years and sex were almost always included in the sample metadata. HLA class I and class II types, where available, came from metadata supplied by the sample provider rather than from assay-based typing. Deeply sampled blood TCRbeta repertoires from subjects exposed to, actively infected with, or recovered from COVID-19 were included in the dataset. The repertoires were released in a freely available public database intended as a resource for research on the immune response to SARS-CoV-2. Samples came from the ongoing ImmuneRACE study (first 160 participants) plus 1,254 subjects from 6 global collaborators. The material from the prospective study consisted of cDNA or gDNA derived from T cells, B-cell-depleted T cells, or PBMCs. Paper-wide results and their limitations: The amount of clinical and demographic metadata varied by source and participant and was provided uncurated.

Worth noting for this clone: Its antigen target is currently unknown. No much larger clone exists at a distance of one base, and base qualities are not known.

The collaborating institutions used their own protocols to collect whole blood in K2EDTA tubes. For TCRbeta analysis, collaborators shipped samples in one of three forms: frozen whole blood, isolated PBMCs, or DNA extracted from either of those sample types. The immunoSEQ Assay, a bias-controlled multiplex PCR, was used to amplify TCRbeta CDR3 regions from genomic DNA. The study's processing was this. Within the assay, amplification of reference gene primers was used to estimate how many nucleated cells each sample contained. To quantify the absolute abundance of each unique TCRbeta CDR3 rearrangement, sequence reads were collapsed and filtered. Productive Simpson clonality was computed per sample as the square root of Simpson's diversity index over productive rearrangements. Drawn from immuneACCESS, this table holds only the in-frame rearrangements with V and J called that TCRdb kept. Clones are partly lost; checked studies trace under half to an unresolved V gene and leave the rest unexplained. That table is the source of V, J and clone size, and D and trimming were worked out from the DNA. Present in this sample are tens of thousands of clones, over 60% of which were seen just once. Together, the top ten hold 5.5% to 7% of the sample.

The TCR sequence derives from a woman aged 45 to 65 with active or convalescent COVID-19. Sequenced material: peripheral blood.

The DNA sequence is TGTGCCAGCAGACCGTTTTGCGGGGACTCCTACGAGCAGTACTTC. The translation is CASRPFCGDSYEQYF. The chain was built from TRBV12-1 and TRBJ2-7; the table gives TRBD2 as D, unverified against the DNA. TRBV12-1 counts as a pseudogene. The CDR3 sequence holds 15 residues, the cysteine and phenylalanine included. Only CDR3 DNA remains: 45 bases, in frame from the first base.